The sequence of this TCR beta chain was determined in a study of siplizumab effects on memory and regulatory T cells. About this clone itself: The antigen is not known.

Germline CDR1 reads SGHRS; CDR2 reads YFSETQ. This CDR3 region has 16 residues. The germline V and J ends were trimmed by 4 bases and 4 bases, with 18 bases remaining between them. Points from the study as a whole: For siplizumab cultures, the suppressive function of their proliferating Tregs was not confirmed. Significantly reduced by siplizumab was the cumulative frequency of alloreactive sequences, namely those traceable to unstimulated CD4+ memory cells.

Per sample, approximately 10^5 TCR templates underwent assay. Clones were read by immunoSEQ multiplex PCR, and TCRdb kept only the in-frame ones, dropping some. The repertoire has roughly 97,000 clones, roughly 93% of them found once; the top ten carry 0.55% to 0.8%. The clonotype originates from a human donor in good health. Input material: Tregs sorted from blood. The chain combines TRBV5-1 with TRBJ2-1; possibly TRBD1 or TRBD2 for D (6 bases each). The CDR3 DNA reads TGCGCCAGCAGCAGTGGGGGGCAGGGATCATACAATGAGCAGTTCTTC. Amino acids: CASSSGGQGSYNEQFF.